The 21 T cell receptor beta chains reported below all come from one sample, sequenced in a study of blood T cell repertoires in COVID-19. Only in-frame clones appear in the TCRdb table, and some are missing; sequencing was by immunoSEQ multiplex PCR. The sample lists 300,000 or so clones; around 84% were seen once. The sequencing sample was made of PBMCs or T cells enriched from blood (not recorded which). The receptors originated from a woman aged 18-35 years who had recovered from COVID-19.

In DNA form, the CDR3 reads TGTGCCAGCAGTGAAGGCAAAGCGGGATACAATGAGCAGTTCTTC. This translates into CASSEGKAGYNEQFF. The chain couples TRBV6-1 to TRBJ2-1; 7 positions match TRBD2. From germline, CDR1 is MNHNS and CDR2 SASEGT. J was trimmed by 4 bases and V by 1 base; bases with no gene match: 4. The CDR3 is made up of 15 amino acids.

Only one count was recorded for this clone. The rearrangement uses TRBV6-1 and TRBJ2-3; D is uncertain. Germline V gene data show CDR1 as MNHNS and CDR2 as SASEGT. V lost 1 base and J 0 bases, leaving 8 bases between the germline ends. This CDR3 has 15 amino acids. The CDR3 sequence is CASSEEKTSTDTQYF. CDR3 nucleotide sequence: TGTGCCAGCAGTGAAGAGAAGACTAGCACAGATACGCAGTATTTT.

The CDR3 spells CASRKRGAIPGELFF. DNA for the CDR3: TGTGCCAGCAGGAAGCGGGGGGCCATCCCCGGGGAGCTGTTTTTT. J is TRBJ2-2 and V is TRBV7-8; 9 bases map to TRBD2. V lost 6 bases and J lost 6; bases outside the gene matches: 8. The CDR3 runs 15 residues. From germline, CDR1 is SGHVS and CDR2 FQNEAQ.

The V gene is TRBV11-2, the J gene TRBJ2-7; a weak D match, TRBD1 (6 bases). Deletions cut 0 bases from V and 12 bases from J, with 18 bases between. The CDR3 loop spans 14 amino acids. Germline assignment: CDR1 SGHAT and CDR2 FQNNGV. The CDR3 sequence: CASSLDLAGDMRYF. The CDR3 DNA reads TGTGCCAGCAGCTTAGATCTTGCAGGGGATATGAGGTACTTC.

This clone is a singleton in its sample. The chain uses TRBV13 and TRBJ2-7; 9 bases agree with TRBD2. The CDR3 runs to 16 residues. V shed 4 bases, J shed 6 bases, and the junction held 13 bases outside the gene matches. Germline V gene lookup returns CDR1 PRHDT and CDR2 FYEKMQ (reference sequence). CDR3 sequence (DNA): TGTGCCAGCAGCTCTTTAGCGGGAGTGAGACCAGGCGAGCAGTACTTC. Translating gives CASSSLAGVRPGEQYF.

This chain uses TRBV4-1 with TRBJ1-6, with a tentative D call TRBD1 (5 bases). V was cut by 2 bases and J by 7 bases, with 12 bases left in between. CDR3 length: 15 residues. Germline V CDR1 and CDR2: MGHRA, YSYEKL. The CDR3 loop is CASSQQGPGNSPLHF. The CDR3 nucleotides are TGCGCCAGCAGCCAACAGGGTCCAGGGAATTCACCCCTCCACTTT.

The rearrangement links TRBV6-1 to TRBJ1-6; D might be TRBD1 (6 bases). Between the trimmed V and J ends, which lost 2 bases and 8 bases, there was a span of 7 bases. This CDR3 spans 13 amino acids. Germline V gene sequence: CDR1 MNHNS, CDR2 SASEGT. The CDR3 region is CASSEQGYSPLHF. The CDR3 DNA sequence: TGTGCCAGCAGTGAACAGGGGTATTCACCCCTCCACTTT.

This chain uses TRBV4-2 with TRBJ1-4, with TRBD1 matching 8 bases. Germline values: CDR1 LGHNA, CDR2 YNFKEQ. V dropped 1 base and J dropped 6; count of bases not matched to a gene: 7. CDR3 length equals 16 residues. The CDR3 loop is CASSQGKGQGDEKLFF. In DNA form, the CDR3 reads TGTGCCAGCAGCCAAGGGAAAGGACAGGGTGATGAAAAACTGTTTTTT.

The chain links TRBV13 to TRBJ1-1, with TRBD1 identical over 9 bases. Germline CDR1 reads PRHDT; CDR2 reads FYEKMQ (reference sequence). The CDR3 spans 16 residues. J gave up 0 bases and V 5 bases, and 7 bases lay outside the gene matches. Written as DNA, the CDR3 is TGTGCCAGCAGCGAACGGACAGGGGTAATGAACACTGAAGCTTTCTTT. This encodes CASSERTGVMNTEAFF.

The rearrangement joins TRBV5-8 to TRBJ1-5; D gene unclear. V was trimmed by 5 bases and J by 3 bases, leaving 9 bases between them. CDR3 length: 13 amino acids. From germline, CDR1 is SGHTS and CDR2 YDEGEE. The CDR3 nucleotides read TGTGCCAGCAGTGAGGGCTACAATCAGCCCCAGCATTTT. It translates to CASSEGYNQPQHF.

This sequence joins TRBV6-1 and TRBJ1-6; 10 positions agree with TRBD1. Germline CDR1 is MNHNS and CDR2 is SASEGT. The trim removed 2 bases at V and 10 bases at J, leaving 5 bases unmatched. This CDR3 has 15 residues. The CDR3 DNA is TGTGCCAGCAGTGAACGGGACAGGGGAGGATCACCCCTCCACTTT. Translating gives CASSERDRGGSPLHF.

The chain couples TRBV27 to TRBJ1-2; D perhaps matches TRBD1 (6 bases). Germline CDR1 reads MNHEY; CDR2 reads SMNVEV (reference sequence). There are 16 residues in the CDR3. Trimming took off 5 bases at V and 3 bases at J, with 19 bases between the two ends. CDR3 coding DNA: TGTGCCAGCAGTGCATACGACAGGCCGCGGGACTATGGCTACACCTTC. It translates to CASSAYDRPRDYGYTF.

The V gene is TRBV28, the J gene TRBJ1-1; D is ambiguous. The CDR3 is 10 residues long. Trimming stripped 6 bases from V and 5 bases from J, with 4 bases between. Germline assignment: CDR1 MDHEN and CDR2 SYDVKM. CDR3 bases: TGTGCCAGCAGGAGGACTGAAGCTTTCTTT. Translated: CASRRTEAFF.

The chain combines TRBV7-8 with TRBJ1-1; TRBD1 matches at 8 bases. There are 15 residues in the CDR3. Germline V gene sequence: CDR1 SGHVS, CDR2 FQNEAQ. The V gene end was trimmed by 5 bases and the J gene end by 1 base; junction bases not matched to a gene: 6. CDR3 sequence reads: CASSLQGAKNTEAFF. CDR3 sequence (DNA): TGTGCCAGCAGCCTCCAGGGGGCCAAGAACACTGAAGCTTTCTTT.

The chain is built from TRBV6-5 and TRBJ2-7, with D unclear. The germline CDR1 and CDR2 sequences are MNHEY and SVGAGI. This CDR3 has 13 residues. The V end lost 2 bases, the J end lost 6 bases, and 11 bases lay between the germline ends. The CDR3 here is CASSYGPLSEQYF. In DNA form, the CDR3 reads TGTGCCAGCAGTTACGGGCCTCTCTCCGAGCAGTACTTC.

The chain is built from TRBV24-1 and TRBJ1-2; no reliable D call. Trimming left V 0 bases short and J 4 bases short, with 5 bases between. CDR3 length: 13 residues. Germline-derived CDR1 and CDR2 are KGHDR and SFDVKD. For the CDR3, the DNA is TGTGCCACCAGTGATTTGAGAGTCTATGGCTACACCTTC. Amino acid sequence: CATSDLRVYGYTF.

The rearrangement uses TRBV10-3 and TRBJ2-5, with TRBD1 matching 9 bases. Germline trimming cut 8 bases from V and 4 bases from J; bases unmatched to any gene: 5. Per germline, CDR1 ENHRY and CDR2 SYGVKD. The CDR3 loop spans 13 amino acids. CDR3 bases: TGTGCCATCGGGGACAGGGCGGGAGAGACCCAGTACTTC. It is translated as CAIGDRAGETQYF.

This chain links TRBV7-2 with TRBJ1-2, with 7 bases that match TRBD1. CDR1 SGHTA and CDR2 FQGNSA come from the germline V gene. V gave up 7 bases and J gave up 5 bases; unmatched junction bases: 10. CDR3 length: 14 amino acids. The CDR3: CASTEGARGYGYTF. CDR3 bases: TGTGCCAGCACCGAGGGGGCACGTGGTTATGGCTACACCTTC.

The V and J genes are TRBV3-1 (or the pseudogene TRBV3-2) and TRBJ2-7; 8 positions match TRBD1. Germline loops: CDR1 LGHDT, CDR2 YNNKEL (reference sequence). The CDR3 has 14 amino acids. The trim removed 4 bases at V and 5 bases at J, leaving 7 bases unmatched. This CDR3 reads CASSLQGAVNEQYF. CDR3 nucleotide sequence: TGTGCCAGCAGCCTTCAGGGGGCGGTGAACGAGCAGTACTTC.

This chain connects TRBV28 to TRBJ2-7, with TRBD1 matching over 8 bases. The CDR3 is 16 amino acids. V was clipped by 5 bases and J by 0 bases; unmatched bases: 9. Per the germline V gene, CDR1 is MDHEN and CDR2 is SYDVKM. The CDR3 loop reads CASSVYPGQASYEQYF. The CDR3 coding sequence is TGTGCCAGCAGTGTTTATCCGGGACAGGCCTCCTACGAGCAGTACTTC.

The chain joins TRBV29-1 to TRBJ1-2; possible D gene TRBD1, 5 bases. V lost 4 bases and J lost 8, with 14 bases in between. Per the germline V gene, CDR1 is SQVTM and CDR2 is ANQGSEA. This CDR3 contains 12 residues. The CDR3: CSVGAGWDGYTF. CDR3 DNA sequence: TGCAGCGTTGGTGCGGGGTGGGACGGCTACACCTTC.